This T cell receptor beta chain was obtained from a study of CD8+ T cells in alopecia areata. About the research overall: Twice a day, 5 to 10 mg of oral tofacitinib was administered to treated patients. Tofacitinib ran 6 to 18 months, followed by 6 months off drug.

Looked up from germline, CDR1 is SQVTM and CDR2 is ANQGSEA. CDR3 length: 13 residues. The ends were cut back, 2 bases at V and 7 bases at J, with 9 bases in the middle. To note about this clone: The antigen remains undetermined.

General study results and limits: Scalp lesions, especially in alopecia totalis/universalis, had higher clonality than normal scalp.

The sequencing template was cDNA reverse transcribed from extracted RNA. Data came from immunoSEQ multiplex PCR; TCRdb stores just in-frame clones and leaves some out. This sample has some 200,000 clones; 50% to 75% occur once, and the top ten carry around 15%. The rearrangement joins TRBV29-1 to TRBJ1-6; D is unclear. The sample in question was CD4+ T cells sorted from blood, obtained at week 0. The clonotype was recovered from a human donor with alopecia areata. CDR3 loop: CSVEITANSPLHF. The CDR3 region has the DNA TGCAGCGTTGAAATCACAGCCAATTCACCCCTCCACTTT.